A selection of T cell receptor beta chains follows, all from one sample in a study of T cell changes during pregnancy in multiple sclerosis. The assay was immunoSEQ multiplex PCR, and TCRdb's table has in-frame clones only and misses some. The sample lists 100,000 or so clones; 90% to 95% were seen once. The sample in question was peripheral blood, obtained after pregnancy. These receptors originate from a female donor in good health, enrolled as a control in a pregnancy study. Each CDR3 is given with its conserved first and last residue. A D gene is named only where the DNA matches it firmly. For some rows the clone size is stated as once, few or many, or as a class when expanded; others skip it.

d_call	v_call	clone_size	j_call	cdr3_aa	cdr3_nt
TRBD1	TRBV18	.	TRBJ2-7	CASSDRGPYEQYF	TGTGCCAGCTCCGACAGGGGGCCTTACGAGCAGTACTTC
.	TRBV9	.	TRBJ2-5	CASSVRSSSQTQYF	TGTGCCAGCAGCGTGAGGTCTAGCTCGCAGACCCAGTACTTC
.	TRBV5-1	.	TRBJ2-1	CASSLGHGNEQFF	TGCGCCAGCAGCTTGGGACACGGTAATGAGCAGTTCTTC
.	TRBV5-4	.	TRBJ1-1	CASRPGENTEAFF	TGTGCCAGCAGACCGGGAGAGAACACTGAAGCTTTCTTT
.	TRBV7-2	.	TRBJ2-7	CASSLGVQGYEQYF	TGTGCCAGCAGCTTAGGGGTACAGGGCTACGAGCAGTACTTC
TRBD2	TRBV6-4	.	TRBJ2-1	CASSSASGAGNEQFF	TGTGCCAGCAGCTCCGCTAGCGGGGCGGGGAATGAGCAGTTCTTC
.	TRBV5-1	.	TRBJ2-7	CASSLEGAGPAEQYF	TGCGCCAGCAGCTTGGAGGGCGCGGGGCCAGCCGAGCAGTACTTC
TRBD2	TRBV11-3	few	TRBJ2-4	CASSLGGGSIQYF	TGTGCCAGCAGCTTAGGTGGCGGGAGTATTCAGTACTTC
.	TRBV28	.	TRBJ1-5	CASSLAVQPQHF	TGTGCCAGCAGTTTGGCAGTTCAGCCCCAGCATTTT
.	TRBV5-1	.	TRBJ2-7	CASSFEGIPPYEQYF	TGCGCCAGCAGCTTCGAGGGTATCCCACCCTACGAGCAGTACTTC
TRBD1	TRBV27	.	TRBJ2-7	CASSLFRDSKRYEQYF	TGTGCCAGCAGTTTATTCCGGGACAGTAAAAGATACGAGCAGTACTTC
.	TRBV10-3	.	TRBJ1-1	CAIVGQTRAFF	TGTGCCATTGTGGGCCAGACCCGAGCTTTCTTT
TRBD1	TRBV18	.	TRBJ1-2	CASSPSTPTGIYGYTF	TGTGCCAGCTCACCATCAACTCCGACAGGGATCTATGGCTACACCTTC
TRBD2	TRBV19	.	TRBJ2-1	CASSRTGTSPIPTHNEQFF	TGTGCCAGTAGCAGAACCGGGACTAGCCCTATCCCCACACACAATGAGCAGTTCTTC
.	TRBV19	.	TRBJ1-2	CASRAQKSLYGYTF	TGTGCCAGTAGAGCACAGAAATCCCTCTATGGCTACACCTTC
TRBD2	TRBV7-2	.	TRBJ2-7	CASSPTSGSSYEQYF	TGTGCCAGCAGCCCGACTAGCGGGAGCTCCTACGAGCAGTACTTC
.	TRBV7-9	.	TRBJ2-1	CASSLGLAWVNEQFF	TGTGCCAGCAGCTTGGGACTCGCTTGGGTCAATGAGCAGTTCTTC
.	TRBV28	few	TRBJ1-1	CASSSRASNTEAFF	TGTGCCAGCAGTTCCAGGGCTTCGAACACTGAAGCTTTCTTT
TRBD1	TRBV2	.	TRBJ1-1	CASTGDRGAEAFF	TGTGCCAGCACCGGAGACAGGGGCGCTGAAGCTTTCTTT
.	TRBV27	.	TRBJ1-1	CASSLTGVNTEAFF	TGTGCCAGCAGTTTAACGGGGGTAAACACTGAAGCTTTCTTT
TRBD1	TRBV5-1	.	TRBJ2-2	CASSLTGGTNTGELFF	TGCGCCAGCAGCTTGACAGGGGGCACAAACACCGGGGAGCTGTTTTTT
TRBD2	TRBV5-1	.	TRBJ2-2	CASSLVRTSGTQRSANTGELFF	TGCGCCAGCAGCTTGGTGCGGACTAGCGGGACCCAACGATCCGCGAACACCGGGGAGCTGTTTTTT
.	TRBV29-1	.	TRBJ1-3	CSAFSGNTIYF	TGCAGCGCCTTCTCTGGAAACACCATATATTTT
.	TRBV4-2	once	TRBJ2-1	CASSPTEWRDEQFF	TGTGCCAGCAGCCCGACCGAATGGAGGGATGAGCAGTTCTTC
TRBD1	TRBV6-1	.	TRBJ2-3	CASYPGTGQDTQYF	TGTGCCAGTTACCCGGGGACAGGCCAAGATACGCAGTATTTT
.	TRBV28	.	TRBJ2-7	CASSLGTVSFYEQYF	TGTGCCAGCAGTTTAGGAACAGTGAGTTTTTACGAGCAGTACTTC
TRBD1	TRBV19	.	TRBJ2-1	CASSLGGAFVNEQFF	TGTGCCAGCTCATTAGGGGGCGCTTTCGTCAATGAGCAGTTCTTC
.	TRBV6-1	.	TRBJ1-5	CASSVSGGTHQPQHF	TGTGCCAGCAGTGTTTCGGGAGGGACGCATCAGCCCCAGCATTTT
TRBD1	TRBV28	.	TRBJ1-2	CASSPPGTGFGYTF	TGTGCCAGCAGTCCCCCCGGGACAGGGTTTGGCTACACCTTC
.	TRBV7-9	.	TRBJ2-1	CASSLGSAESYNEQFF	TGTGCCAGCAGCTTAGGGTCAGCGGAATCCTACAATGAGCAGTTCTTC
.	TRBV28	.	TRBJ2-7	CASRRLGEQYF	TGTGCCAGCAGACGACTTGGCGAGCAGTACTTC
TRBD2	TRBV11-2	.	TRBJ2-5	CASSSAGTSYAETQYF	TGTGCCAGCAGCTCGGCCGGGACTAGCTACGCGGAGACCCAGTACTTC
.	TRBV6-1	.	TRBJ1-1	CASQGITEAFF	TGTGCCAGCCAGGGGATCACTGAAGCTTTCTTT
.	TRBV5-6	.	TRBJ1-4	CASSRGGGPTPEKLFF	TGTGCCAGCAGCCGTGGGGGGGGGCCGACCCCGGAAAAACTGTTTTTT
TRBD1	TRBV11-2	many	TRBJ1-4	CASRGPGQGEKLFF	TGTGCCAGCAGGGGACCGGGACAGGGCGAAAAACTGTTTTTT
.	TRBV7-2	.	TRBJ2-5	CASSFGLPPETQYF	TGTGCCAGCAGCTTCGGACTTCCTCCCGAGACCCAGTACTTC
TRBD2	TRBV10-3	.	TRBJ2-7	CAISGAGGGEQYF	TGTGCCATCAGTGGGGCCGGGGGGGGCGAGCAGTACTTC
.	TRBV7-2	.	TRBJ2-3	CASSILGGVADTQYF	TGTGCCAGCAGCATTCTCGGCGGGGTGGCGGATACGCAGTATTTT
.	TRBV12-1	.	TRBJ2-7	CASGTGTDDYEQYF	TGTGCCAGCGGAACAGGGACCGATGACTACGAGCAGTACTTC
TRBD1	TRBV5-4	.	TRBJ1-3	CASSPDRAGNTIYF	TGTGCCAGCAGCCCAGACAGGGCTGGAAACACCATATATTTT
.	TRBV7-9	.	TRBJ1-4	CASSLINGGNEKLFF	TGTGCCAGCAGCTTAATAAACGGGGGGAATGAAAAACTGTTTTTT
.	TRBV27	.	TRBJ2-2	CASSSPGGELFF	TGTGCCAGCAGTTCCCCCGGGGGGGAGCTGTTTTTT
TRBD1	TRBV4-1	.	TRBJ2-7	CASSPTGTGNFYF	TGCGCCAGCAGCCCAACCGGGACAGGGAATTTCTACTTC
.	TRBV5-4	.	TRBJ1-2	CASSPAPSNRRGKGYTF	TGTGCCAGCAGCCCCGCGCCCTCGAACCGCAGGGGAAAAGGCTACACCTTC
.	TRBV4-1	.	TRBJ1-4	CASSPRGEKLFF	TGCGCCAGCAGCCCCCGCGGTGAAAAACTGTTTTTT